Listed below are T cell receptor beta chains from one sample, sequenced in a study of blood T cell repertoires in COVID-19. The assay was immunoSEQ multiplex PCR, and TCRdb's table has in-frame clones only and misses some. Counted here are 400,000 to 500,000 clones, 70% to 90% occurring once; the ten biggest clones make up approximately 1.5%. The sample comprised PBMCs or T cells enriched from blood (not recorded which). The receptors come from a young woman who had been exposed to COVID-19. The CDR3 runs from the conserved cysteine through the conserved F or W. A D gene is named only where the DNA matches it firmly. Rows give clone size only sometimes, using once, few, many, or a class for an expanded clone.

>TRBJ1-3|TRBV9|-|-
CASSPDSSGNTIYF
TGTGCCAGCAGTCCTGACAGCTCTGGAAACACCATATATTTT
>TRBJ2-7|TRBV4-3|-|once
CASSQGQGVNGYEQYF
TGCGCCAGCAGCCAAGGTCAGGGCGTCAATGGGTACGAGCAGTACTTC
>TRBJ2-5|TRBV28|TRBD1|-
CASTPGPGQASRGPKETQYF
TGTGCCAGCACCCCCGGCCCGGGACAGGCCTCTCGGGGGCCGAAAGAGACCCAGTACTTC
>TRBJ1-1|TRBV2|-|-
CASSGGGRGNTEAFF
TGTGCCAGCAGTGGGGGGGGCAGGGGCAACACTGAAGCTTTCTTT
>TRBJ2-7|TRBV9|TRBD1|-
CASSVGQGAYEQYF
TGTGCCAGCAGCGTAGGCCAGGGGGCCTACGAGCAGTACTTC
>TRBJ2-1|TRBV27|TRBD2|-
CASSTSGRANEQFF
TGTGCCAGCAGTACTAGCGGGAGGGCCAATGAGCAGTTCTTC
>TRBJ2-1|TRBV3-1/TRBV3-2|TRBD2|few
CASSQEGAGVNNEQFF
TGTGCCAGCAGCCAAGAAGGCGCGGGGGTTAACAATGAGCAGTTCTTC
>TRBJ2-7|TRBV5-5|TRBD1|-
CASSQETGVAYEQYF
TGTGCCAGCAGCCAGGAAACAGGGGTGGCCTACGAGCAGTACTTC
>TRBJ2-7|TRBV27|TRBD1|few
CASSRQGAVDEQYF
TGTGCCAGCAGTAGACAGGGGGCGGTCGACGAGCAGTACTTC
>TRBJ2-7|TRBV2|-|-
CASSNGGDEQYF
TGTGCCAGCAGTAACGGGGGAGACGAGCAGTACTTC
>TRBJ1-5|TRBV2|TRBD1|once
CASSPQGAPNQPQHF
TGTGCCAGCAGTCCACAGGGGGCCCCGAATCAGCCCCAGCATTTT
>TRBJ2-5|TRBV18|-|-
CASSPSTTQETQYF
TGTGCCAGCTCACCAAGTACAACGCAAGAGACCCAGTACTTC
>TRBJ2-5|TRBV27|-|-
CASSEIGQNRRAQYF
TGTGCCAGCAGCGAAATAGGTCAGAACCGACGGGCCCAGTACTTC
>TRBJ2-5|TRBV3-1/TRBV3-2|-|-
CASNLDASRGETQYF
TGTGCCAGCAATCTGGACGCTAGCAGGGGAGAGACCCAGTACTTC
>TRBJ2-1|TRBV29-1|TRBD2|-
CSVEGIAGGGDEQFF
TGCAGCGTTGAGGGTATAGCGGGAGGGGGCGATGAGCAGTTCTTC
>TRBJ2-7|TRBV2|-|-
CAGTGVAYEQYF
TGTGCCGGGACGGGAGTGGCCTACGAGCAGTACTTC
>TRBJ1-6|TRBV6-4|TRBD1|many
CASSPGQAGNSPLHF
TGTGCCAGCAGTCCGGGACAGGCGGGAAATTCACCCCTCCACTTT
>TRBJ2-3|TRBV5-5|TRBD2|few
CASSRELAGGRDTQYF
TGTGCCAGCAGCCGTGAACTAGCGGGAGGGCGAGATACGCAGTATTTT
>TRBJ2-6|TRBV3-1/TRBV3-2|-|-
CASSQGTPTFSGANVLTF
TGTGCCAGCAGCCAAGGGACACCAACCTTTTCTGGGGCCAACGTCCTGACTTTC
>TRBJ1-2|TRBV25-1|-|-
CASSTGFRGYTF
TGTGCCAGCAGTACAGGGTTTAGGGGCTACACCTTC
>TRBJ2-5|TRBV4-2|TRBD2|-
CASSQDLVLAGGPQETQYF
TGTGCCAGCAGCCAAGATCTTGTCCTAGCGGGGGGTCCACAAGAGACCCAGTACTTC
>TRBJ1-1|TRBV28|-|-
CASAGPGHSEAFF
TGTGCCAGCGCGGGACCGGGTCACTCTGAAGCTTTCTTT
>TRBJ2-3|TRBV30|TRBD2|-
CAWIRLAGSTQYF
TGTGCCTGGATCAGACTAGCGGGTTCTACGCAGTATTTT
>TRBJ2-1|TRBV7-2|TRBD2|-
CASSLASGSFNEQFF
TGTGCCAGCAGCTTAGCGAGCGGGAGTTTCAATGAGCAGTTCTTC
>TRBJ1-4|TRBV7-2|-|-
CASSPRDAANEKLFF
TGTGCCAGCAGCCCCAGGGATGCGGCTAATGAAAAACTGTTTTTT
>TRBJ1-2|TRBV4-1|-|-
CASSQRTVNTNYGYTF
TGCGCCAGCAGCCAACGGACAGTAAATACTAACTATGGCTACACCTTC
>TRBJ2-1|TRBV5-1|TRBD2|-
CASSLAGGSPGEQFF
TGCGCCAGCAGCCTCGCGGGAGGATCCCCCGGTGAGCAGTTCTTC
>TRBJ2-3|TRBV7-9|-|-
CASSVRAVPSTDTQYF
TGTGCCAGCAGCGTCAGGGCGGTGCCAAGCACAGATACGCAGTATTTT
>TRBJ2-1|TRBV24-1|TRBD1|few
CATSDLGTGGVEEQFF
TGTGCCACCAGTGATTTGGGGACAGGGGGCGTCGAGGAGCAGTTCTTC
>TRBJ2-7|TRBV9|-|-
CASSVHEGLTYYEQYF
TGTGCCAGCAGCGTCCACGAGGGACTGACCTACTACGAGCAGTACTTC
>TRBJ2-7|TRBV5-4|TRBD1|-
CASSPRKGQGYEQYF
TGTGCCAGCAGCCCAAGAAAAGGACAGGGCTACGAGCAGTACTTC
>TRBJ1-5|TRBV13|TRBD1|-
CASSAGTGNNQPQHF
TGTGCCAGCAGCGCCGGGACAGGGAACAATCAGCCCCAGCATTTT
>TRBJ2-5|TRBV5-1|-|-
CASSLTSQETQYF
TGCGCCAGCAGCCTGACTAGCCAAGAGACCCAGTACTTC